This T cell receptor (beta chain) was retrieved from a study of cytomegalovirus exposure and HLA in healthy donors. The table came from immunoSEQ multiplex PCR; TCRdb's copy has only in-frame clones and leaves some out. The sample lists some 71,000 clones; approximately 94% were seen once. The germline CDR1 and CDR2 sequences are SGHTA and FQGNSA. The CDR3 contains 14 residues. Trimming stripped 5 bases from V and 4 bases from J, with 12 bases between. The sequenced sample consisted of PBMCs. The genes are TRBV7-2 and TRBJ1-3, with a weak D call TRBD1 (6 bases). This sequence originates from a young woman in good health and CMV-seronegative. CDR3 region: CASSQDRRGNTIYF. The CDR3 DNA is TGTGCCAGCAGCCAGGACAGAAGAGGAAACACCATATATTTT.